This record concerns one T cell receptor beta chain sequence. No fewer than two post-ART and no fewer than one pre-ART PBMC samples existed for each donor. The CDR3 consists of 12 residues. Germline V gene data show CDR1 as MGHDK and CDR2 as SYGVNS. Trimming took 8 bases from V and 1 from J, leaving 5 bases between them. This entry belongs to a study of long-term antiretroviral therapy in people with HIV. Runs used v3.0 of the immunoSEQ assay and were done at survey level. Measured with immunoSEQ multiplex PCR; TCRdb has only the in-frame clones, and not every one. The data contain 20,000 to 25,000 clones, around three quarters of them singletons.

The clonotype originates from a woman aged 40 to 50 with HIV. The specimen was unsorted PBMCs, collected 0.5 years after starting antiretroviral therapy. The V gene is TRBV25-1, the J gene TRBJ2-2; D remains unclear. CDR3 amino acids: CASGVNTGELFF. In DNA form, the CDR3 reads TGTGCCAGCGGGGTGAACACCGGGGAGCTGTTTTTT.